The present entry profiles one TCR beta chain with its context. Its antigen is unidentified. J was trimmed by 2 bases and V by 4 bases; bases with no gene match: 12. Germline lookup yields CDR1 MNHEY and CDR2 SVGEGT. The CDR3 loop spans 18 amino acids. Sequencing was performed with immunoSEQ multiplex PCR; in TCRdb, only in-frame clones are kept and a portion is missing. The table shows 150,000 to 180,000 clones, with 90% occurring only once. The record originates from a study of T cell responses to AZD1222 COVID-19 vaccine. General study findings and limits: Sampling that yielded the repertoires occurred only after the peak T cell response.

The TCR sequence derives from an adult in good health. This chain uses TRBV6-2 or TRBV6-3 with TRBJ2-2, with 8 bases that match TRBD2. The sample consisted of peripheral blood, taken on day 0 of AZD1222 vaccination. The DNA for the CDR3 is TGTGCCAGCAGTTTGGGAGTGGGGAGCGGGGGAAACACCGGGGAGCTGTTTTTT. Protein sequence: CASSLGVGSGGNTGELFF.